This T cell receptor beta chain was recorded in a study of shared clonotypes between healthy human individuals. Study at large: Three plates were used per donor for CD4 naive, three for CD4 memory, two for CD8 naive and one for CD8 memory.

Regarding this clone: Its antigen is currently unknown.

Each PCR replicate from the sorted subsets contained 150 to 250 ng DNA, which is 30,000 or so T cell genomes. Sequencing used immunoSEQ multiplex PCR; TCRdb keeps in-frame clones, though not all of them. This sample has 800,000 or so clones; about 96% occur once, and the top ten carry less than 0.25%. The V end lost 0 bases, the J end lost 3 bases, and 12 bases lay between the germline ends. Germline loops: CDR1 SQVTM, CDR2 ANQGSEA. The CDR3 is made up of 14 amino acids. Only CD45RO-negative cells positively selected for CCR7 counted as naive CD8 cells, so terminally differentiated effector memory CD45RA+ cells were excluded. General study results and limits: Genetic and exposure-history diversity was limited by the few donors. Estimated richness was generally greater in naive than memory subsets.

J is TRBJ2-7 and V is TRBV29-1; D is possibly TRBD1 or TRBD2 (5 bases each). This TCR was sampled from a man aged 30-40 years in good health. The sample taken for sequencing was naive CD8+ T cells sorted from blood. The CDR3 DNA follows: TGCAGCGTTGAAGATCCGGGACGGCACTACGAGCAGTACTTC. Protein product: CSVEDPGRHYEQYF.